A selection of T cell receptor beta chains follows, all from one sample in a study of blood T cell repertoires in COVID-19. TCRdb's copy holds only in-frame clones and misses some; the assay was immunoSEQ multiplex PCR. The table lists around 430,000 clones, roughly 88% of them singletons. The sample taken for sequencing was peripheral blood. These receptors were collected from a woman between 45 and 65 years old with COVID-19, enrolled during active disease. The CDR3 runs from the conserved cysteine through the conserved F or W. D genes are given only for firm matches. Some rows have no size entry. The others give once, few or many, or a class for an expanded clone.

d_call: TRBD1
j_call: TRBJ2-7
v_call: TRBV5-1
clone_size: -
cdr3_nt: TGCGCCAGCAGCTTGACAGGGGGCGCGTACGAGCAGTACTTC
cdr3_aa: CASSLTGGAYEQYF

d_call: -
j_call: TRBJ2-2
v_call: TRBV9
clone_size: few
cdr3_nt: TGTGCCAGCAGCCGGAGGGGGGGCACCGGGGAGCTGTTTTTT
cdr3_aa: CASSRRGGTGELFF

d_call: -
j_call: TRBJ2-3
v_call: TRBV18
clone_size: -
cdr3_nt: TGTGCCAGCTCACCACCGGACAGTCCTAGCACAGATACGCAGTATTTT
cdr3_aa: CASSPPDSPSTDTQYF

d_call: -
j_call: TRBJ1-2
v_call: TRBV18
clone_size: -
cdr3_nt: TGTGCCAGCTCACCCCAACAGAAAACTAACTATGGCTACACCTTC
cdr3_aa: CASSPQQKTNYGYTF

d_call: TRBD1
j_call: TRBJ2-7
v_call: TRBV3-1/TRBV3-2
clone_size: -
cdr3_nt: TGTGCCAGCAGCCCCGGGACAGGGGGCGTGTACGAGCAGTACTTC
cdr3_aa: CASSPGTGGVYEQYF

d_call: -
j_call: TRBJ2-7
v_call: TRBV30
clone_size: -
cdr3_nt: TGTGCCTGGAGTGACAGGGCGGTCACCTACGAGCAGTACTTC
cdr3_aa: CAWSDRAVTYEQYF

d_call: -
j_call: TRBJ2-7
v_call: TRBV25-1
clone_size: -
cdr3_nt: TGTGCCAGCAGTGAATTCGGCGTACGAGGGCTAGGTTACGAGCAGTACTTC
cdr3_aa: CASSEFGVRGLGYEQYF

d_call: -
j_call: TRBJ2-7
v_call: TRBV19
clone_size: once
cdr3_nt: TGTGCCAGTAGTATAGCGGTCAGGGGGGACGAGCAGTACTTC
cdr3_aa: CASSIAVRGDEQYF

d_call: -
j_call: TRBJ2-5
v_call: TRBV5-8
clone_size: -
cdr3_nt: TGTGCCAACCGACCCAGGGGTGGAGAGACCCAGTACTTC
cdr3_aa: CANRPRGGETQYF

d_call: TRBD1
j_call: TRBJ2-7
v_call: TRBV15
clone_size: -
cdr3_nt: TGTGCCACTAAAGCCCGGGACAGGGCTAGCTACGAGCAGTACTTC
cdr3_aa: CATKARDRASYEQYF

d_call: TRBD2
j_call: TRBJ2-2
v_call: TRBV19
clone_size: -
cdr3_nt: TGTGCCAGTAGTATAAAAGCGGGAGGGGAGCTGTTTTTT
cdr3_aa: CASSIKAGGELFF

d_call: -
j_call: TRBJ2-2
v_call: TRBV9
clone_size: -
cdr3_nt: TGTGCCAGCAGCGTAGCAGGGCGGGAGCTGTTTTTT
cdr3_aa: CASSVAGRELFF

d_call: -
j_call: TRBJ1-1
v_call: TRBV29-1
clone_size: -
cdr3_nt: TGCAGCGTTTCCGGGACAAAGGGGACTGAAGCTTTCTTT
cdr3_aa: CSVSGTKGTEAFF

d_call: -
j_call: TRBJ2-5
v_call: TRBV9
clone_size: -
cdr3_nt: TGTGCCAGCAGCGTAGGGTGGGCCCAAGAGACCCAGTACTTC
cdr3_aa: CASSVGWAQETQYF

d_call: -
j_call: TRBJ2-4
v_call: TRBV7-9
clone_size: -
cdr3_nt: TGTGCCAGCAGCTCGACTAGCAAAAACATTCAGTACTTC
cdr3_aa: CASSSTSKNIQYF

d_call: TRBD1
j_call: TRBJ1-1
v_call: TRBV29-1
clone_size: -
cdr3_nt: TGCAGCGTTGATTTGGTCCCAGGACAGGGGCCCTCAACTGAAGCTTTCTTT
cdr3_aa: CSVDLVPGQGPSTEAFF

d_call: TRBD1
j_call: TRBJ1-6
v_call: TRBV9
clone_size: -
cdr3_nt: TGTGCCAGCAGCCCCGGACAGGAGAATTCACCCCTCCACTTT
cdr3_aa: CASSPGQENSPLHF

d_call: TRBD1
j_call: TRBJ1-5
v_call: TRBV6-4
clone_size: few
cdr3_nt: TGTGCCAGCAGTCTCGACAGGGGTCAGCCCCAGCATTTT
cdr3_aa: CASSLDRGQPQHF

d_call: -
j_call: TRBJ1-6
v_call: TRBV30
clone_size: -
cdr3_nt: TGTGCCTGGAGGCCTGGGACATCGGGTTCACCCCTCCACTTT
cdr3_aa: CAWRPGTSGSPLHF

d_call: -
j_call: TRBJ2-2
v_call: TRBV19
clone_size: -
cdr3_nt: TGTGCCAGTAGTAATCTTCCCGGGACACTTAACGCGAACACCGGGGAGCTGTTTTTT
cdr3_aa: CASSNLPGTLNANTGELFF

d_call: -
j_call: TRBJ1-2
v_call: TRBV18
clone_size: once
cdr3_nt: TGTGCCAGCTCACCAACAGAATGGGGGCATGGCTACACCTTC
cdr3_aa: CASSPTEWGHGYTF

d_call: -
j_call: TRBJ1-1
v_call: TRBV4-2
clone_size: -
cdr3_nt: TGTGCCAGCAGCCAAGGGGGGGGGTATAATATGTGGGACACTGAAGCTTTCTTT
cdr3_aa: CASSQGGGYNMWDTEAFF

d_call: -
j_call: TRBJ1-3
v_call: TRBV3-1/TRBV3-2
clone_size: -
cdr3_nt: TGTGCCAGCAGCCAGGCCGGGATCCTCCTTCACTCCCGCTCTGGAAACACCATATATTTT
cdr3_aa: CASSQAGILLHSRSGNTIYF

d_call: TRBD2
j_call: TRBJ2-4
v_call: TRBV12-3/TRBV12-4
clone_size: -
cdr3_nt: TGTGCCAGCAGTCCCACTAGCGGCTACATTCAGTACTTC
cdr3_aa: CASSPTSGYIQYF

d_call: -
j_call: TRBJ2-5
v_call: TRBV28
clone_size: -
cdr3_nt: TGTGCCAGCAGACTCAGGGTGAGCCTCCACCAAGAGACCCAGTACTTC
cdr3_aa: CASRLRVSLHQETQYF

d_call: TRBD1
j_call: TRBJ1-1
v_call: TRBV18
clone_size: -
cdr3_nt: TGTGCCAGCTCTGGACAGGGTGGGACTGAAGCTTTCTTT
cdr3_aa: CASSGQGGTEAFF

d_call: TRBD1
j_call: TRBJ1-2
v_call: TRBV18
clone_size: -
cdr3_nt: TGTGCCAGCTCACTACCGGACAGGGGTTATGGCTACACCTTC
cdr3_aa: CASSLPDRGYGYTF

d_call: TRBD2
j_call: TRBJ2-3
v_call: TRBV7-9
clone_size: -
cdr3_nt: TGTGCCAGCAGCCACGCTAGCGGGGGGATCACAGATACGCAGTATTTT
cdr3_aa: CASSHASGGITDTQYF

d_call: -
j_call: TRBJ1-4
v_call: TRBV6-5
clone_size: -
cdr3_nt: TGTGCCAGCAAAAGTCATCAGTCAACTAATGAAAAACTGTTTTTT
cdr3_aa: CASKSHQSTNEKLFF

d_call: -
j_call: TRBJ1-1
v_call: TRBV5-4
clone_size: -
cdr3_nt: TGTGCCAGCAGCCAGGACAGGAACACTGAAGCTTTCTTT
cdr3_aa: CASSQDRNTEAFF

d_call: TRBD1
j_call: TRBJ2-7
v_call: TRBV9
clone_size: -
cdr3_nt: TGTGCCAGCAGCGTATATGGGACAGGTTACGAGCAGTACTTC
cdr3_aa: CASSVYGTGYEQYF

d_call: -
j_call: TRBJ1-1
v_call: TRBV3-1/TRBV3-2
clone_size: -
cdr3_nt: TGTGCCAGCAGCCCGCGCCGGGGAGTCGGGACTGAAGCTTTCTTT
cdr3_aa: CASSPRRGVGTEAFF

d_call: -
j_call: TRBJ2-3
v_call: TRBV6-4
clone_size: -
cdr3_nt: TGTGCCAGCGCAGACGAGGCAGCAGATACGCAGTATTTT
cdr3_aa: CASADEAADTQYF

d_call: -
j_call: TRBJ2-7
v_call: TRBV5-1
clone_size: once
cdr3_nt: TGCGCCAGCAGCTTGGTCCCTTCTTCCTACGAGCAGTACTTC
cdr3_aa: CASSLVPSSYEQYF

d_call: -
j_call: TRBJ1-4
v_call: TRBV5-1
clone_size: -
cdr3_nt: TGCGCCAGCCGATCCTCAGGAGGGGTTGGGTCTAATGAAAAACTGTTTTTT
cdr3_aa: CASRSSGGVGSNEKLFF

d_call: TRBD2
j_call: TRBJ2-5
v_call: TRBV30
clone_size: -
cdr3_nt: TGTGCCTGGAGTTGGACTAGATTGGAGGCCCAGTACTTC
cdr3_aa: CAWSWTRLEAQYF

d_call: -
j_call: TRBJ1-2
v_call: TRBV5-6
clone_size: -
cdr3_nt: TGTGCCAGCAGCCCCTTACGAGGTGGCTACACCTTC
cdr3_aa: CASSPLRGGYTF

d_call: -
j_call: TRBJ2-7
v_call: TRBV2
clone_size: -
cdr3_nt: TGTGCCAGCATTGGCAGCTCCTACGAGCAGTACTTC
cdr3_aa: CASIGSSYEQYF

d_call: -
j_call: TRBJ1-2
v_call: TRBV27
clone_size: -
cdr3_nt: TGTGCCAGCGGGGGAAACAGGGTTTCGGGGGGCTACACCTTC
cdr3_aa: CASGGNRVSGGYTF

d_call: -
j_call: TRBJ2-7
v_call: TRBV19
clone_size: -
cdr3_nt: TGTGCCAGTAGCCCGGGGACCTACGAGCAGTACTTC
cdr3_aa: CASSPGTYEQYF

d_call: TRBD1
j_call: TRBJ1-1
v_call: TRBV3-1/TRBV3-2
clone_size: -
cdr3_nt: TGTGCCAGCAGCCCGTGGACAGGGAACACTGAAGCTTTCTTT
cdr3_aa: CASSPWTGNTEAFF

d_call: TRBD1
j_call: TRBJ2-7
v_call: TRBV28
clone_size: -
cdr3_nt: TGTGCCAGCAGTCGGACAGGAGGCTACGAGCAGTACTTC
cdr3_aa: CASSRTGGYEQYF

d_call: -
j_call: TRBJ2-5
v_call: TRBV24-1
clone_size: once
cdr3_nt: TGTGCCACCAGTGATCCCCCCTTGGACGGGGGAGAGACCCAGTACTTC
cdr3_aa: CATSDPPLDGGETQYF

d_call: -
j_call: TRBJ1-4
v_call: TRBV4-1
clone_size: -
cdr3_nt: TGCGCCAGCAGCCAACCCTCGGGGGGCGTTTTTGAAAAACTGTTTTTT
cdr3_aa: CASSQPSGGVFEKLFF

d_call: -
j_call: TRBJ2-2
v_call: TRBV19
clone_size: -
cdr3_nt: TGTGCCAGTAGTGGGCTACTTAGCGGGGAGCTGTTTTTT
cdr3_aa: CASSGLLSGELFF

d_call: -
j_call: TRBJ1-3
v_call: TRBV7-9
clone_size: -
cdr3_nt: TGTGCCGCCGGGGGAGACACCATATATTTT
cdr3_aa: CAAGGDTIYF

d_call: -
j_call: TRBJ1-1
v_call: TRBV5-1
clone_size: -
cdr3_nt: TGCGCCAGCAGCTTGGGATTGGAGGGATTCGAAGCTTTCTTT
cdr3_aa: CASSLGLEGFEAFF

d_call: TRBD1
j_call: TRBJ2-4
v_call: TRBV4-1
clone_size: -
cdr3_nt: TGCGCCAGCAGCCGAGGGGGCTTAGCCAAAAACATTCAGTACTTC
cdr3_aa: CASSRGGLAKNIQYF

d_call: -
j_call: TRBJ1-6
v_call: TRBV28
clone_size: -
cdr3_nt: TGTGCCAGCAGTTGGGAAGACAGTGGCTATTCACCCCTCCACTTT
cdr3_aa: CASSWEDSGYSPLHF

d_call: TRBD1
j_call: TRBJ1-1
v_call: TRBV11-2
clone_size: -
cdr3_nt: TGTGCCAGCAGCTTAGAAAATAGGGGACAGGGAAGTGATGAGGCTTTCTTT
cdr3_aa: CASSLENRGQGSDEAFF

d_call: TRBD2
j_call: TRBJ2-7
v_call: TRBV28
clone_size: -
cdr3_nt: TGTGCCAGCAGCCGTGAGCAGCTAGCGGGGGCCTACGAGCAGTACTTC
cdr3_aa: CASSREQLAGAYEQYF